The 6 T cell receptor beta chains listed next were all sequenced from one sample in a study of blood T cell repertoires in COVID-19 (dated by TCRdb to 2018 to 2020). Library preparation was by the immunoSEQ multiplex PCR assay. This is the immuneACCESS table as TCRdb keeps it, with only in-frame sequences that have V and J called. A part of the clones is gone; compared with another copy, unresolved V genes explain less than half, and the rest is unexplained. The sample table holds roughly 80,000 clones, of which over 75% were seen once. The ten largest clonotypes hold roughly 6.2% of the sample. The sample comprised peripheral blood. These receptors all come from a man aged 45-65 years with active COVID-19.

V gene TRBV7-6 combines with J gene TRBJ1-3; TRBD1 is a possible D gene (5 bases). Germline-derived CDR1 and CDR2 are SGHVS and FNYEAQ. This CDR3 has 16 residues. V was shortened by 8 bases and J by 2 bases, with 19 bases between the two germline ends. CDR3 residues: CASALGLGRTGNTIYF. The DNA of the CDR3 is TGTGCCAGCGCTCTGGGGCTAGGCCGTACTGGAAACACCATATATTTT.

V usage is TRBV5-1 and J usage is TRBJ1-1; weak D call: TRBD1 (5 bases). The CDR3 has 13 residues. Trimming shortened V by 4 bases and J by 1 base, and 8 bases separated the two germline ends. The germline gives CDR1 SGHRS, CDR2 YFSETQ. This CDR3 reads CASSQGENTEAFF. The CDR3 bases are TGCGCCAGCAGCCAGGGTGAGAACACTGAAGCTTTCTTT.

V usage is TRBV11-1 and J usage is TRBJ2-3; 11 bases match TRBD2. The ends lost 5 bases at V and 7 bases at J; junction bases unmatched: 8. The CDR3 has 15 residues. CDR1 and CDR2 (germline): SGHAT, FQDESV (reference sequence). CDR3 in amino acids: CASSQLTSGAHTQYF. For the CDR3, the DNA is TGTGCCAGCAGCCAGCTGACTAGCGGGGCACATACGCAGTATTTT.

The chain recombines TRBV24-1 with TRBJ2-7; 7 nucleotides agree with TRBD1. The CDR3 extends over 15 amino acids. The junction had 15 bases not matched to a gene; V was cut back by 9 bases and J by 5 bases. Per germline, CDR1 KGHDR and CDR2 SFDVKD. The CDR3 sequence: CATGRTGDSRHEQYF. The CDR3 DNA sequence: TGTGCCACCGGGAGAACAGGGGATTCGAGGCACGAGCAGTACTTC.

This chain connects TRBV9 to TRBJ2-7; tentatively, D is TRBD2 (6 bases). Trimming left V 0 bases short and J 0 bases short, with 13 bases between. The CDR3 totals 16 residues. CDR1 SGDLS and CDR2 YYNGEE come from the germline V gene. The CDR3 DNA is TGTGCCAGCAGCGTAGGCGGGGTGGGTAACTCCTACGAGCAGTACTTC. The encoded protein is CASSVGGVGNSYEQYF.

The chain carries TRBV6-5 and TRBJ1-2, with a weak D call TRBD1 (5 bases). The ends were cut back, 9 bases at V and 4 bases at J, with 12 bases in the middle. Germline loops: CDR1 MNHEY, CDR2 SVGAGI. This CDR3 spans 12 amino acids. CDR3 DNA: TGTGCCAGGGGGGGTTTCGGCTATGGCTACACCTTC. This sequence encodes CARGGFGYGYTF.